The clone carrying this TCR beta chain has ten or more counts. Antigen unknown. This sample is part of a study of human T cells and chemical hapten exposure. Looking at the study overall: Alopecia areata, totalis or universalis affected patients who were mostly female. Mainly, slight library volume differences in the pool made TCR yields vary. Study-wide results and limits: Significantly greater numbers of large CDR3 similarity clusters came from expanded TCRs than from controls.

From germline, CDR1 is MDHEN and CDR2 SYDVKM. V was clipped by 3 bases and J by 3 bases; unmatched bases: 8. The CDR3 has 15 amino acids. As to time point: patch test 1, 2 weeks after DPC sensitization. This sample's treatment: therapeutic diphenylcyclopropenone sensitization with weekly scalp DPC. Those who donated were patients with alopecia, 18 to 70 years of age, and suitable for DPC. MiXCR, run by TCRdb on the RACE reads, gives a single entry per CDR3 protein. The table has roughly 360,000 distinct CDR3 sequences, around 4.8% seen once. The TCR sequence derives from a woman between 45 and 65 years old with alopecia areata. Some clones in this sample may be carry-over from other donors' samples. This material consisted of whole blood, taken in connection with sensitization to the hapten diphenylcyclopropenone (DPC). This sequence joins TRBV28 and TRBJ2-7, with TRBD1 matching over 7 bases. DNA of the CDR3: TGTGCCAGCAGTTTTGCGACAGGGAATAGCTACGAGCAGTACTTC. Encoded protein: CASSFATGNSYEQYF.